These 30 T cell receptor beta chains were all obtained from the same sample, sequenced in a study of T cells in women clearing cervical HPV infection. Produced via immunoSEQ multiplex PCR; TCRdb's table is partial and in-frame only. This sample's table reports roughly 24,000 clones. Input material: blood buffy coat. All receptors come from a woman between 18 and 70 years old with a cervical HPV16 infection that either progressed to CIN3+ or cleared (not recorded which).

Details on this clone: With the read ending 3 residues before the CDR3 end, the germline J gene is used to fill in that end. The chain carries TRBV4-1 and TRBJ2-7; TRBD1 matches 7 bases. Looked up from germline, CDR1 is MGHRA and CDR2 is YSYEKL. The junction had 10 bases not matched to a gene; V was cut back by 0 bases and J by 5 bases. This CDR3 contains 16 residues. The chain's CDR3 is CASSQEGGRGTDEQYF. The DNA read from the CDR3 is TGCGCCAGCAGCCAAGAAGGGGGCAGGGGAACTGACGAG.

A note on this clone: The DNA ends 3 residues before the CDR3 does, and the rest of the CDR3 is filled in from the germline J gene. V usage is TRBV5-6 and J usage is TRBJ2-2; 8 nucleotides agree with TRBD1. Germline lookup yields CDR1 SGHDT and CDR2 YYEEEE. V shed 4 bases, J shed 2 bases, and the junction held 4 bases outside the gene matches. This CDR3 is built from 15 residues. The sequenced part of the CDR3 DNA is TGTGCCAGCAGCGGTGACAGGGGCAACACCGGGGAG. It specifies CASSGDRGNTGE. The whole CDR3 protein is CASSGDRGNTGELFF.

Remarks on this clone: The sequenced fragment ends 3 residues before the CDR3 boundary, so the rest is inferred from the germline J gene. The chain couples TRBV19 to TRBJ2-6; D is possibly TRBD1 (5 bases). Germline V gene sequence: CDR1 LNHDA, CDR2 SQIVND (reference sequence). CDR3 length equals 17 residues. V was trimmed by 6 bases and J by 1 base, leaving 16 bases between them. The sequenced part of the CDR3 DNA is TGTGCCAGTAGAGACGCAGGGATTGCGTCTGGGGCCAACGTC. It encodes CASRDAGIASGANV. Given in full, the CDR3 is CASRDAGIASGANVLTF.

Comments on this clone: The read is 3 residues too short to cover the CDR3 end, so that end is filled in from the germline J gene. The rearrangement uses TRBV2 and TRBJ1-4; the D gene is possibly TRBD1 (5 bases). CDR1 is SNHLY, CDR2 FYNNEI, per germline. The CDR3 consists of 15 residues. The germline V and J ends were trimmed by 5 bases and 7 bases, with 17 bases remaining between them. Partial CDR3 DNA: TGTGCCAGCAGTAAAAATCAGGGTTGGATTGAAAAA. This encodes CASSKNQGWIEK. Given in full, the CDR3 is CASSKNQGWIEKLFF.

In regard to this clone: Read sequence stops 3 residues before the CDR3 end, and the germline J gene provides the missing end. This rearrangement joins TRBV5-1 to TRBJ2-7; TRBD1 aligns across 8 bases. The CDR3 extends over 14 amino acids. Germline-derived CDR1 and CDR2 are SGHRS and YFSETQ. The ends lost 3 bases at V and 2 bases at J; junction bases unmatched: 4. The CDR3 DNA, read in part, is TGCGCCAGCAGCTACGACAGGGGTCCCTACGAG. Amino acids: CASSYDRGPYE. The full CDR3 protein reads CASSYDRGPYEQYF.

In regard to this clone: The observed sequence ends 3 residues before the CDR3 terminus, with the missing tail filled in from the germline J gene. The chain is built from TRBV7-9 and TRBJ1-1, with 7 positions matching TRBD1. The CDR3 is 15 residues long. The V gene's germline CDR1 is SEHNR and CDR2 FQNEAQ (reference sequence). The part of the CDR3 DNA that was read is TGTGCCAGCAGTCGATTGACAGGGACACAAGAGACC. Amino acids: CASSRLTGTQET. The CDR3 in full is CASSRLTGTQETAFF.

Remarks on this clone: From the germline J gene comes the end of the CDR3, since the read stops 3 residues before it. This rearrangement joins TRBV11-2 to TRBJ1-5, with 9 bases fitting TRBD1. Germline V gene data show CDR1 as SGHAT and CDR2 as FQNNGV. Losses at the gene ends were 1 base for V and 6 bases for J; bases not matched to a gene: 4. CDR3 length: 15 residues. CDR3 sequence: CASSLGTGVVQPQHF. The sequenced part of the CDR3 DNA is TGTGCCAGCAGCTTAGGGACAGGGGTTGTTCAGCCC.

Worth noting for this clone: The CDR3 end falls 3 residues outside the read, so it is completed with the germline J gene. The chain has TRBV20-1 and TRBJ2-5; 8 nucleotides match TRBD1. In germline, CDR1 is DFQATT, CDR2 SNEGSKA (reference sequence). The trim removed 5 bases at V and 4 bases at J, leaving 3 bases unmatched. The CDR3 covers 12 residues. Incomplete CDR3 DNA: TGCAGTGCTCCAGGGGGCATAGAGACC. Its translation is CSAPGGIET. The entire CDR3 reads CSAPGGIETQYF.

Note on this clone: The read comes to an end 3 residues before the CDR3 does, leaving the germline J gene to fill in the end. The chain joins TRBV9 to TRBJ1-4; TRBD1 aligns across 7 bases. Looked up from germline, CDR1 is SGDLS and CDR2 is YYNGEE. The junction had 8 bases not matched to a gene; V was cut back by 4 bases and J by 8 bases. The CDR3 extends over 14 amino acids. Here the CDR3 reads CASSIDRVDEKLFF. The CDR3 bases that were read are TGTGCCAGCAGCATAGACAGGGTTGACGAAAAA.

With regard to this clone: Coverage ceases 3 residues before the CDR3 finishes, and the germline J gene fills in the end. The chain has TRBV7-3 and TRBJ2-7; no clear D gene. The length of the CDR3 is 15 residues. Trimming shortened V by 5 bases and J by 0 bases, and 14 bases separated the two germline ends. Germline V gene lookup returns CDR1 SGHTA and CDR2 FQGTGA. The CDR3 loop is CASSTRPVFSYEQYF. CDR3 DNA, as far as it was read: TGTGCCAGCAGCACCAGGCCGGTTTTCTCCTACGAG.

In regard to this clone: Read sequence stops 3 residues before the CDR3 end, and the germline J gene provides the missing end. The rearrangement links TRBV6-1 to TRBJ2-7; maybe TRBD2 (6 bases). V lost 4 bases, J lost 1 base, and 8 bases lay in between. Germline V CDR1 and CDR2: MNHNS, SASEGT. The CDR3 has 13 residues. The CDR3 loop is CASSGLVSYEQYF. The DNA read from the CDR3 is TGTGCCAGCAGTGGACTAGTGTCCTACGAG.

Concerning this clone itself: The read terminates 3 residues ahead of where the CDR3 ends, so the germline J gene completes it. The chain is built from TRBV20-1 and TRBJ2-7; TRBD1 is a possible D gene (6 bases). The CDR3 loop spans 15 amino acids. V was pared by 0 bases and J by 1 base, with 13 bases between. Germline-derived CDR1 and CDR2 are DFQATT and SNEGSKA (reference sequence). Partial CDR3 DNA: TGCAGTGCTAGAGATAGTAGGGGGTGGTCCTACGAG. This encodes CSARDSRGWSYE. The full CDR3 is CSARDSRGWSYEQYF.

In the case of this clone: The read falls 3 residues short of the CDR3 end, and the missing part is taken from the germline J gene. V is TRBV10-3 and J is TRBJ1-6; perhaps TRBD1 as D (6 bases). The CDR3 is made up of 14 amino acids. In germline, CDR1 is ENHRY, CDR2 SYGVKD. Trimming cost V 5 bases and J 9 bases, with 14 bases left between them. CDR3 region: CAISQGRGGSPLHF. Incomplete CDR3 DNA: TGTGCCATCAGTCAGGGGCGCGGGGGTTCACCC.

Note on this clone: Sequencing ends 3 residues short of the CDR3 end; the germline J gene provides the rest. The chain combines TRBV20-1 with TRBJ2-5; D possibly corresponds to TRBD1 (5 bases). V was clipped by 3 bases and J by 5 bases, with 13 bases between them. The CDR3 runs to 13 residues. Germline V gene lookup returns CDR1 DFQATT and CDR2 SNEGSKA (reference sequence). The covered CDR3 bases are TGCAGTGCTAGGGAAACAGGAAGGGAGACC. Translating gives CSARETGRET. The whole CDR3 sequence is CSARETGRETQYF.

Details on this clone: The CDR3 end lies 3 residues beyond the end of the read and is filled in from the germline J gene. The gene calls are TRBV19 and TRBJ2-1; TRBD1 matches at 11 bases. The CDR3 is 12 amino acids. The ends lost 8 bases at V and 7 bases at J; junction bases unmatched: 1. The germline V gene has CDR1 LNHDA and CDR2 SQIVND (reference sequence). Here the CDR3 reads CASGTGGNEQFF. The part of the CDR3 DNA that was read is TGTGCCAGTGGGACAGGGGGAAATGAG.

Concerning this clone itself: The CDR3 is cut off 3 residues early in the read; its end comes from the germline J gene. The chain recombines TRBV11-2 with TRBJ1-2, with D unclear. Germline V gives CDR1 SGHAT, CDR2 FQNNGV. V lost 0 bases and J 4 bases, leaving 6 bases between the germline ends. The CDR3 extends over 13 amino acids. The CDR3 sequence: CASSLDVGYGYTF. Partial CDR3 DNA: TGTGCCAGCAGCTTAGATGTCGGCTATGGC.

About this clone itself: Read sequence stops 3 residues before the CDR3 end, and the germline J gene provides the missing end. The rearrangement uses TRBV4-2 and TRBJ2-5, with 15 bases that match TRBD2. The germline gives CDR1 LGHNA, CDR2 YNFKEQ. With 4 bases clipped from V and 1 base from J, the junction kept 13 bases outside the gene matches. The CDR3 is 20 residues long. The CDR3 bases that were read are TGTGCCAGCAGCCCCCAACCCGGACTAGCGGGGGGGGCCTCCCAAGAGACC. It specifies CASSPQPGLAGGASQET. The full CDR3 protein is CASSPQPGLAGGASQETQYF.

As for this clone: The CDR3 extends 3 residues past the end of the read, so its final part is completed from the germline J gene. The rearrangement joins TRBV5-1 to TRBJ2-7, with D perhaps matching TRBD2 (6 bases). Germline V gene data show CDR1 as SGHRS and CDR2 as YFSETQ. Trimming pared 2 bases from V and 4 bases from J, leaving 16 bases between. The CDR3 has 15 residues. CDR3 amino acids: CASSFHRDLTYEQYF. The CDR3 bases that were read are TGCGCCAGCAGCTTCCACCGGGACTTAACTTACGAG. Full variable domain (remainder filled in from reference TRBV5-1 and TRBJ2-7): KAGVTQTPRYLIKTRGQQVTLSCSPISGHRSVSWYQQTPGQGLQFLFEYFSETQRNKGNFPGRFSGRQFSNSRSEMNVSTLELGDSALYLCASSFHRDLTYEQYFGPGTRLTVT.

Concerning this clone itself: The read ends 3 residues before the CDR3 terminus; that terminus is restored from the germline J gene. V is TRBV18 and J is TRBJ2-7; 7 bases are a match to TRBD1. After removal of 1 base from V and 0 bases from J, the junction contained 6 bases not matched to a gene. In germline, CDR1 is KGHSH, CDR2 LQKENI. This CDR3 is 16 amino acids long. This chain's CDR3 is CASSPRAGTVSYEQYF. CDR3 DNA (partial): TGTGCCAGCTCACCACGGGCCGGGACAGTCTCCTACGAG.

On this clone: With the read ending 3 residues before the CDR3 end, the germline J gene is used to fill in that end. The chain links TRBV7-6 to TRBJ1-2, with a weak D call TRBD1 (5 bases). CDR1 is SGHVS and CDR2 is FNYEAQ in the germline V gene. This CDR3 is built from 14 residues. This chain's CDR3 is CASSSPGLADDYTF. Partial CDR3 DNA: TGTGCCAGCAGCAGTCCGGGACTAGCGGACGAC.

Turning to this clone: The read halts 3 residues ahead of the CDR3 end, with the missing end drawn from the germline J gene. This sequence joins TRBV19 and TRBJ2-5, with a weak D call TRBD1 (6 bases). Trimming left V 5 bases short and J 1 base short, with 11 bases between. Germline V CDR1 and CDR2: LNHDA, SQIVND (reference sequence). The CDR3 loop spans 14 amino acids. The CDR3 sequence is CASSYGQSQETQYF. CDR3 DNA (partial): TGTGCCAGTAGTTATGGACAGTCCCAAGAGACC.

Judged by frequency, this clone is medium-sized. The missing CDR3 end, 3 residues past where the read stops, is filled in from the germline J gene. The rearrangement uses TRBV7-3 and TRBJ2-3, with no clear D. V was shortened by 0 bases and J by 2 bases, with 6 bases between the two germline ends. The CDR3 covers 14 residues. CDR1 is SGHTA, CDR2 FQGTGA, per germline. The CDR3 protein is CASSLTGITDTQYF. Partial CDR3 DNA: TGTGCCAGCAGCTTAACGGGCATCACAGATACG. Filled out from reference TRBV7-3 and TRBJ2-3, the complete variable domain reads GAGVSQTPSNKVTEKGKYVELRCDPISGHTALYWYRQSLGQGPEFLIYFQGTGAADDSGLPNDRFFAVRPEGSVSTLKIQRTERGDSAVYLCASSLTGITDTQYFGPGTRLTVL.

In regard to this clone: The missing CDR3 end, 3 residues past where the read stops, is filled in from the germline J gene. The genes are TRBV19 and TRBJ2-3; 9 bases align to TRBD1. V was clipped by 8 bases and J by 5 bases; unmatched bases: 8. This CDR3 has 14 residues. In germline, CDR1 is LNHDA, CDR2 SQIVND (reference sequence). The sequenced part of the CDR3 DNA is TGTGCCAGTGACCGGGACAGGGAACAAGATACG. Residues: CASDRDREQDT. The CDR3 in its entirety is CASDRDREQDTQYF.

Concerning this clone itself: The CDR3 end is not reached by the read, which stops 3 residues before it; the germline J gene fills it in. The rearrangement uses TRBV20-1 and TRBJ2-7; D assignment may be TRBD1 or TRBD2 (5 bases each). V dropped 1 base and J dropped 5 bases, with 21 bases sitting between them. Per germline, CDR1 DFQATT and CDR2 SNEGSKA (reference sequence). CDR3 length: 16 residues. CDR3 sequence: CSARALRGYSGHEQYF. The CDR3 bases that were read are TGCAGTGCTAGAGCCCTACGAGGGTACTCAGGGCACGAG.

The sequenced part of the CDR3 DNA is TGTGCCAGTAGTCTCCAGGGGGGCTACGAC. This gives the protein CASSLQGGYD. The complete CDR3 reads CASSLQGGYDYTF. The J gene is TRBJ1-2, the V gene TRBV19; 7 bases match TRBD1. The read terminates 3 residues ahead of where the CDR3 ends, so the germline J gene completes it. Germline CDR1 LNHDA, CDR2 SQIVND (reference sequence). The CDR3 covers 13 residues.

The CDR3 loop is CASSQSGLAGANVLTF. The CDR3 bases that were read are TGTGCCAGCAGCCAATCAGGGTTAGCTGGGGCCAACGTC. The gene calls are TRBV14 and TRBJ2-6; perhaps TRBD1 as D (5 bases). The read comes to an end 3 residues before the CDR3 does, leaving the germline J gene to fill in the end. CDR3 length: 16 residues. V lost 2 bases, J lost 2 bases, and 10 bases lay in between. CDR1 and CDR2 from the germline V gene are SGHDN and FVKESK.

As regards this clone: The CDR3 extends 3 residues past the end of the read, so its final part is completed from the germline J gene. This rearrangement joins TRBV27 to TRBJ2-7; 12 nucleotides match TRBD2. After removal of 9 bases from V and 0 bases from J, the junction contained 6 bases not matched to a gene. CDR1 and CDR2 from the germline V gene are MNHEY and SMNVEV (reference sequence). The CDR3 runs to 15 residues. Partial CDR3 DNA: TGTGCCAGTCGGACTAGCGGGACGTCCTCCTACGAG. The encoded protein is CASRTSGTSSYE. The whole CDR3 sequence reads CASRTSGTSSYEQYF.

A remark on this clone: Read sequence stops 3 residues before the CDR3 end, and the germline J gene provides the missing end. The chain joins TRBV5-6 to TRBJ1-1, with TRBD1 matching 9 bases. Germline trimming cut 4 bases from V and 6 bases from J; bases unmatched to any gene: 7. Germline V gene lookup returns CDR1 SGHDT and CDR2 YYEEEE. This CDR3 is 14 amino acids long. The CDR3 spells CASSRGQGLAEAFF. CDR3 DNA, as far as it was read: TGTGCCAGCAGCCGAGGACAGGGGTTAGCTGAA.

Of note for this clone: Coverage ceases 3 residues before the CDR3 finishes, and the germline J gene fills in the end. This chain links TRBV5-5 with TRBJ1-2; D unresolved. The CDR3 spans 14 residues. Trimming shortened V by 0 bases and J by 2 bases, and 8 bases separated the two germline ends. The germline gives CDR1 SGHKS, CDR2 YYEKEE (reference sequence). The CDR3 reads CASSLGQANYGYTF. Partial CDR3 DNA: TGTGCCAGCAGCTTGGGGCAGGCCAACTATGGC.

The CDR3 reads CASRSTGSEKLFF. The CDR3 bases that were read are TGTGCCAGCAGATCGACAGGGAGTGAAAAA. The gene calls are TRBV13 and TRBJ1-4, with 7 nucleotides matching TRBD1. The DNA ends 3 residues before the CDR3 does, and the rest of the CDR3 is filled in from the germline J gene. Trimming took 6 bases from V and 7 from J; bases not matched to a gene: 5. Germline CDR1 PRHDT, CDR2 FYEKMQ (reference sequence). This CDR3 is built from 13 residues. Together with reference TRBV13 and TRBJ1-4, the CDR3 gives the full variable domain: AAGVIQSPRHLIKEKRETATLKCYPIPRHDTVYWYQQGPGQDPQFLISFYEKMQSDKGSIPDRFSAQQFSDYHSELNMSSLELGDSALYFCASRSTGSEKLFFGSGTQLSVL.